The 4 T cell receptor beta chains in this list originate from one sample, sequenced in a study of blood T cell repertoires in COVID-19. TCRdb's copy holds only in-frame clones and misses some; the assay was immunoSEQ multiplex PCR. The sample has 250,000 to 350,000 clones; about 93% are singletons. The material sequenced was peripheral blood. The receptors originated from a woman aged 30 to 39 with COVID-19, enrolled during active disease.

The rearrangement links TRBV19 to TRBJ1-2; 9 nucleotides line up with TRBD1. The CDR3 is 13 residues long. V dropped 6 bases and J dropped 3; count of bases not matched to a gene: 2. Germline CDR1 reads LNHDA; CDR2 reads SQIVND (reference sequence). The CDR3 protein is CASRRQGDYGYTF. The CDR3 bases are TGTGCCAGTAGACGACAGGGGGACTATGGCTACACCTTC.

The CDR3 DNA follows: TGTGCCAGTAGTATCCCGGGACTAGCGGAGAACACCGGGGAGCTGTTTTTT. Its translation is CASSIPGLAENTGELFF. V and J are TRBV19 and TRBJ2-2; 11 nucleotides align to TRBD2. There are 17 residues in the CDR3. Losses at the gene ends were 3 bases for V and 1 base for J; bases not matched to a gene: 4. The germline V gene encodes CDR1 LNHDA and CDR2 SQIVND (reference sequence).

This clone appeared a single time. The chain links TRBV3-1 (or the pseudogene TRBV3-2) to TRBJ1-1; a possible D gene is TRBD1 (5 bases). The CDR3 is 12 amino acids. V lost 4 bases to trimming and J lost 3 bases, with 6 bases between them. From germline, CDR1 is LGHDT and CDR2 YNNKEL (reference sequence). The CDR3 coding sequence is TGTGCCAGCAGCCTACAGGACACTGAAGCTTTCTTT. It is translated as CASSLQDTEAFF.

This clone was seen a handful of times. The J gene is TRBJ2-2, the V gene TRBV7-9; perhaps TRBD2 as D (5 bases). The length of the CDR3 is 14 residues. CDR1 and CDR2 (germline): SEHNR, FQNEAQ (reference sequence). V gave up 5 bases and J gave up 7 bases, with 14 bases separating them. The CDR3 reads CASSLRSGNGELFF. The CDR3 DNA is TGTGCCAGCAGCCTGAGGTCGGGGAACGGGGAGCTGTTTTTT.